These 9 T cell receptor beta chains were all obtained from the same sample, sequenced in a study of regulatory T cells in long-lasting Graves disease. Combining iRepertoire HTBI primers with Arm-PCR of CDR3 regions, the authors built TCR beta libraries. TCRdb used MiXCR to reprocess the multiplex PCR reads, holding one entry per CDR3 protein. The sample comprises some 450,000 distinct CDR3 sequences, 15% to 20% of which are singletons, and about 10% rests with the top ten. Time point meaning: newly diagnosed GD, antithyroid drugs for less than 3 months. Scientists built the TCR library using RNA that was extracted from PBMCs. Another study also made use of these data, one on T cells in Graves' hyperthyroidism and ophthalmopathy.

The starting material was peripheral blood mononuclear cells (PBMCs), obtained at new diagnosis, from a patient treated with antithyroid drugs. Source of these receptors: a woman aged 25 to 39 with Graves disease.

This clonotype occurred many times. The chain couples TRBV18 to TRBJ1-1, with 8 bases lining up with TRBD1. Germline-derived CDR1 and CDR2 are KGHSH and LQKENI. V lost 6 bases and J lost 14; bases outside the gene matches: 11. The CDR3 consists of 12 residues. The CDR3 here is CASSPDRVLSFF. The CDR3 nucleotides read TGTGCCAGCTCTCCGGACAGGGTTTTATCCTTCTTT.

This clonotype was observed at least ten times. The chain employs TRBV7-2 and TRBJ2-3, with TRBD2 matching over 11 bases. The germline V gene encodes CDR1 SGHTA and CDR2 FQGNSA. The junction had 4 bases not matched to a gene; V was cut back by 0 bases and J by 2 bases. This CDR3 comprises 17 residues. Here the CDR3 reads CASSLAMTSGNTDTQYF. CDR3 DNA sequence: TGTGCCAGCAGCTTAGCGATGACTAGCGGGAACACAGATACGCAGTATTTT.

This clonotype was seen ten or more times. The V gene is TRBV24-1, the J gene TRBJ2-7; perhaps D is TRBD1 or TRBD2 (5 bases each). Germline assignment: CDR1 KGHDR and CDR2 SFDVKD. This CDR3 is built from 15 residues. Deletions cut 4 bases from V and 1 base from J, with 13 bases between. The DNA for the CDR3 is TGTGCCACCAGTGACACCCGGGACGGATCCTACGAGCAGTACTTC. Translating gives CATSDTRDGSYEQYF.

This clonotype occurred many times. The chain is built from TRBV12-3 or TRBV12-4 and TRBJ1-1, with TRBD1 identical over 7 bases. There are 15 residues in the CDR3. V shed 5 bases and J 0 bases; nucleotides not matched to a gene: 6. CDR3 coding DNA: TGTGCCAGCAGTCCACGGAGGGGGCTGAACACTGAAGCTTTCTTT. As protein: CASSPRRGLNTEAFF.

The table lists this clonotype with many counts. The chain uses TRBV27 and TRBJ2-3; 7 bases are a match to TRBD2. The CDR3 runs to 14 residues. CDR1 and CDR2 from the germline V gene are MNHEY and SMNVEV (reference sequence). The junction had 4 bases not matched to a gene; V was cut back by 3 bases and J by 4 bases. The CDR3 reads CASSFQAGADTQYF. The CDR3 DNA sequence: TGTGCCAGCAGTTTCCAGGCGGGAGCAGATACGCAGTATTTT.

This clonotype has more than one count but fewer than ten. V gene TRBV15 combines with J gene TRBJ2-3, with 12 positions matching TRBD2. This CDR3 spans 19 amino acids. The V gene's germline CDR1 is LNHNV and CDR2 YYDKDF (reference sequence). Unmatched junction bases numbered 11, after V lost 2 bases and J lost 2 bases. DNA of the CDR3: TGTGCCACCAGCAGATCCCGGACTAGCGGGACGTCCCCCACAGATACGCAGTATTTT. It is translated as CATSRSRTSGTSPTDTQYF.

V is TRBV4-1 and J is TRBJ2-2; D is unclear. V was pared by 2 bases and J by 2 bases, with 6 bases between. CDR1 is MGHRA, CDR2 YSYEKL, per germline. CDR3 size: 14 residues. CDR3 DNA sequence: TGCGCCAGCAGCCAAAGTCTTAACACCGGGGAGCTGTTTTTT. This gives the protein CASSQSLNTGELFF.

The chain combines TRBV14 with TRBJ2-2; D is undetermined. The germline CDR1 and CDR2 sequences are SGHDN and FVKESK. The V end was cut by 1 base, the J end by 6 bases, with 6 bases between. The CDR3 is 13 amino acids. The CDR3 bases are TGTGCCAGCAGCCAAGCTAGAGCCGGGGAGCTGTTTTTT. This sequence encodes CASSQARAGELFF.

In nucleotides, the CDR3 is TGCAGTGCTAGTGCTGACAGAAGAGATCAGCCCCAGCATTTT. Encoded protein: CSASADRRDQPQHF. This chain uses TRBV20-1 with TRBJ1-5, with D tentatively TRBD1 (5 bases). V was trimmed by 3 bases and J by 5 bases, leaving 14 bases between them. Germline CDR1 reads DFQATT; CDR2 reads SNEGSKA (reference sequence). This CDR3 is 14 amino acids long.